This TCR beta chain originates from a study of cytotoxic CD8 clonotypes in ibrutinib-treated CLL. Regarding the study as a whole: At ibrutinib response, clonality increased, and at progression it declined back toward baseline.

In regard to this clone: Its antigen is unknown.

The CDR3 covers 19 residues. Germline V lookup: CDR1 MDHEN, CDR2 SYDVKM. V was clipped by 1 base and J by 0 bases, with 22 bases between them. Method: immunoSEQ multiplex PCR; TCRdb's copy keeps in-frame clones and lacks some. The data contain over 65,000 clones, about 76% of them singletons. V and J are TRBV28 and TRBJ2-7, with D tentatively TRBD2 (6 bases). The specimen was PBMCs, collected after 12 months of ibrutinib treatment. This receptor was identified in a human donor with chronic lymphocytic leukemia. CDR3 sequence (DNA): TGTGCCAGCAGTTTATTGCCCCCATTGGTCGGGGGAAGCTCCTACGAGCAGTACTTC. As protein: CASSLLPPLVGGSSYEQYF.